This record concerns one TCR beta chain sequence. This specimen belongs to a study of control samples from healthy donors and cancer patients. J lost 6 bases, V lost 1 base, and 15 bases had no gene match. The germline CDR1 and CDR2 sequences are LGHNA and YNFKEQ. This CDR3 region has 18 residues. TCRdb keeps only in-frame clones here, not all; method: immunoSEQ multiplex PCR. Of about 140,000 clones listed, 80% to 90% were seen once; the top ten hold about 1.7%. The rearrangement links TRBV4-2 to TRBJ1-2, with TRBD1 matching 9 bases. The source is a man between 18 and 29 years old in good health. Sequencing was done on a sample of blood. The CDR3 sequence is CASSQVAGQGNSGDGYTF. CDR3 DNA sequence: TGTGCCAGCAGCCAAGTTGCAGGACAGGGGAATAGTGGAGATGGCTACACCTTC.